This T cell receptor beta chain was identified during a study of T cells in Graves' hyperthyroidism and ophthalmopathy. Study results and limitations: Separating ophthalmopathy from stable hyperthyroidism was achieved by a 13 V-J model. The blood repertoire included most of the expanded thyroid clonotypes above 0.001. Ophthalmopathy was model-predicted a median roughly 6.5 months pre-onset.

Amplification of TCR beta CDR3 regions used RNA as the template. A first-round RT-PCR of the TCR CDR3 used the HTBI primer set. TCRdb processed the multiplex PCR reads anew with MiXCR; each CDR3 protein has one entry. The table includes more than 550,000 distinct CDR3 sequences, approximately 42% detected once. Uncontrolled infection, other autoimmune disease, pregnancy or lactation excluded patients. For this clonotype: Its antigen is not known.

The V gene lost 3 bases and the J gene lost 7 bases, with 15 bases spanning the gap. The CDR3 sequence is 15 residues long. Germline CDR1 is SGHTA and CDR2 is FQGNSA. V and J are TRBV7-2 and TRBJ1-4, with D perhaps TRBD1 (6 bases). Sequenced: peripheral blood or thyroid tissue (not recorded which). The receptor was derived from an adult man with Graves' disease, either hyperthyroidism or ophthalmopathy (not recorded which). Written as DNA, the CDR3 is TGTGCCAGCAGCTTTTCGGCAGGGGAGACTGAAAAACTGTTTTTT. This sequence encodes CASSFSAGETEKLFF.